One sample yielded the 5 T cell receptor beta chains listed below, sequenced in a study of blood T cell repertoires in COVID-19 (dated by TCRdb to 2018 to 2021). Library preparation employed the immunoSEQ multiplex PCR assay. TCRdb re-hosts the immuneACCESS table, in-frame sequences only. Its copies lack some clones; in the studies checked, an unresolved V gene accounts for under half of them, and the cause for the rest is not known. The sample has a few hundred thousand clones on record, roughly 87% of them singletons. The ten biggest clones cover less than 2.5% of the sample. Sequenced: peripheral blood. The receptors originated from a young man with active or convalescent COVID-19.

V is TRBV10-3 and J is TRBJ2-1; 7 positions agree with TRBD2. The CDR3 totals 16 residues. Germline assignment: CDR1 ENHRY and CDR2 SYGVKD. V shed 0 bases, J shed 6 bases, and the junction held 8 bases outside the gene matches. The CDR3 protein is CAISESTSLILNEQFF. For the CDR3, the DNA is TGTGCCATCAGTGAGTCGACTAGCTTGATTCTCAATGAGCAGTTCTTC.

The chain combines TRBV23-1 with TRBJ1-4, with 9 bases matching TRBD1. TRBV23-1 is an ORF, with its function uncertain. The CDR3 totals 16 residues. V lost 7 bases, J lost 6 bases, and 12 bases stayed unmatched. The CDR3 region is CASIQINRGRDEKLFF. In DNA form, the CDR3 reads TGCGCCAGCATTCAGATAAACAGGGGGCGCGATGAAAAACTGTTTTTT.

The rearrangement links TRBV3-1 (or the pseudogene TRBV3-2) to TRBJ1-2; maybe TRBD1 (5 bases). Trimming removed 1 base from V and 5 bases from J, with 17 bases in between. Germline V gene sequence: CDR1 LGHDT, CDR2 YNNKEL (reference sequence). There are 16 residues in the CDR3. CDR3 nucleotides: TGTGCCAGCAGCCAAGGACAGCTGGGGTTGGGGTATGGCTACACCTTC. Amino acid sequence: CASSQGQLGLGYGYTF.

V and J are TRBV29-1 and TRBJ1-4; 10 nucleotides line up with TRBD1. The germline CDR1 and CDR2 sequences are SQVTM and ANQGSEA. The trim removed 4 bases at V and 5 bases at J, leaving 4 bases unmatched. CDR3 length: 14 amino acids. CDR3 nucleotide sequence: TGCAGCGTTGGGGGGACAGGGGTAAATGAAAAACTGTTTTTT. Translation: CSVGGTGVNEKLFF.

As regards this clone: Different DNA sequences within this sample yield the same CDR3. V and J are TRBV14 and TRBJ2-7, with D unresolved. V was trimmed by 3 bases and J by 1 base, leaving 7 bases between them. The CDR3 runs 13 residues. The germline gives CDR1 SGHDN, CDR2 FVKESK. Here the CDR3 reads CASSHPSSYEQYF. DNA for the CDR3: TGTGCCAGCAGCCATCCGAGTTCCTACGAGCAGTACTTC.